One sample yielded the 20 T cell receptor beta chains listed below, sequenced in a study of cytomegalovirus exposure and HLA in healthy donors. PCR used 60 Vbeta primers and 13 Jbeta primers. TCRdb's copy holds only in-frame clones and misses some; the assay was immunoSEQ multiplex PCR. This table holds roughly 150,000 clones, 80% found once. Material: PBMCs. These receptors originate from a man between 18 and 35 years old in good health and CMV-seropositive.

There are a few counts of this clone. This rearrangement joins TRBV13 to TRBJ1-1, with 8 bases lining up with TRBD1. The CDR3 contains 13 residues. Trimming at V came to 4 bases and at J to 5 bases, leaving 3 bases not matched to a gene. Germline assignment: CDR1 PRHDT and CDR2 FYEKMQ (reference sequence). CDR3 in amino acids: CASSSRTGTEAFF. CDR3 nucleotide sequence: TGTGCCAGCAGCTCCCGGACAGGGACTGAAGCTTTCTTT.

J is TRBJ2-5 and V is TRBV5-4, with D possibly matching TRBD2 (7 bases). The germline CDR1 and CDR2 sequences are SGHNT and YYREEE (reference sequence). There are 17 residues in the CDR3. The ends were cut back, 4 bases at V and 4 bases at J, with 23 bases in the middle. For the CDR3, the DNA is TGTGCCAGCAGCGGACGGACTAGTGGGGGGGCCCCAGAGACCCAGTACTTC. Amino acid sequence: CASSGRTSGGAPETQYF. The variable domain in full, with the rest retrieved from reference TRBV5-4 and TRBJ2-5, is ETGVTQSPTHLIKTRGQQVTLRCSSQSGHNTVSWYQQALGQGPQFIFQYYREEENGRGNFPPRFSGLQFPNYSSELNVNALELDDSALYLCASSGRTSGGAPETQYFGPGTRLLVL.

The gene calls are TRBV4-1 and TRBJ1-1; no clear D. The ends were cut back, 4 bases at V and 1 base at J, with 13 bases in the middle. Germline-derived CDR1 and CDR2 are MGHRA and YSYEKL. The CDR3 consists of 15 residues. The CDR3 nucleotides read TGCGCCAGCAGCCGTACGGGTCCCACGAACACTGAAGCTTTCTTT. This sequence encodes CASSRTGPTNTEAFF.

This chain uses TRBV10-3 with TRBJ2-2; the match to TRBD2 covers 8 bases. This CDR3 region has 17 residues. From germline, CDR1 is ENHRY and CDR2 SYGVKD. V was clipped by 0 bases and J by 0 bases; unmatched bases: 3. CDR3 sequence (DNA): TGTGCCATCAGTGAGTCCCCCGGGGGGGCGAACACCGGGGAGCTGTTTTTT. Translation gives CAISESPGGANTGELFF.

The chain is built from TRBV5-1 and TRBJ2-5, with 14 bases fitting TRBD2. Losses at the gene ends were 7 bases for V and 3 bases for J; bases not matched to a gene: 8. The CDR3 sequence is 16 residues long. Germline CDR1 SGHRS, CDR2 YFSETQ. CDR3 residues: CASSLLTSGREETQYF. CDR3 sequence (DNA): TGCGCCAGCTCACTCCTGACTAGCGGGAGGGAAGAGACCCAGTACTTC.

The CDR3 bases are TGTGCCAGCAGCTTAGCGGGTGGGGGCCTCAATCAGCCCCAGCATTTT. Protein: CASSLAGGGLNQPQHF. V usage is TRBV7-8 and J usage is TRBJ1-5; D is perhaps TRBD1 (6 bases). The germline V gene encodes CDR1 SGHVS and CDR2 FQNEAQ. The CDR3 sequence is 16 residues long. Trimming shortened V by 0 bases and J by 3 bases, and 12 bases separated the two germline ends.

On this clone itself: The sample holds other DNA sequences that translate to the same CDR3. The chain carries TRBV10-2 and TRBJ1-5; no definite D call. The V and J ends lost 0 bases and 1 base respectively, with 7 bases between them. CDR3 length: 15 amino acids. Germline V gene lookup returns CDR1 WSHSY and CDR2 SAAADI. The DNA of the CDR3 is TGCGCCAGCAGTGAGTCCGGTATCAGCAATCAGCCCCAGCATTTT. Its translation is CASSESGISNQPQHF.

The CDR3 bases are TGTGCCAGCAGCTCCGGGACTAACCTAGGCGAGCAGTACTTC. This codes for CASSSGTNLGEQYF. V is TRBV7-9 and J is TRBJ2-7; TRBD2 matches 7 bases. There are 14 residues in the CDR3. V lost 4 bases to trimming and J lost 6 bases; unmatched junction nucleotides: 9. Germline V gene data show CDR1 as SEHNR and CDR2 as FQNEAQ (reference sequence).

The V and J genes are TRBV7-9 and TRBJ2-7, with TRBD1 matching over 7 bases. V lost 5 bases to trimming and J lost 7 bases; unmatched junction nucleotides: 11. Germline V gene sequence: CDR1 SEHNR, CDR2 FQNEAQ (reference sequence). This CDR3 region has 14 residues. CDR3 bases: TGTGCCAGCAGCCCTGACAGGGTTGCGAGGGAGCAGTACTTC. Protein product: CASSPDRVAREQYF.

This clone has just one count. The chain carries TRBV6-5 and TRBJ1-1; D perhaps matches TRBD1 (6 bases). V lost 7 bases and J lost 5, with 20 bases in between. The germline V gene has CDR1 MNHEY and CDR2 SVGAGI. The CDR3 runs to 15 residues. DNA of the CDR3: TGTGCCAGCATGCGACAGGCCCAAGGGGGAACTGAAGCTTTCTTT. It translates to CASMRQAQGGTEAFF.

A single count supports this clone. The chain carries TRBV9 and TRBJ2-1, with D possibly being TRBD1 (6 bases). This CDR3 is 16 amino acids long. Germline CDR1 is SGDLS and CDR2 is YYNGEE. Trimming removed 4 bases at V and 0 bases at J, with 14 bases between. The CDR3 DNA sequence: TGTGCCAGCAGCAATCAGGGGTTTAGCTCCTACAATGAGCAGTTCTTC. It translates to CASSNQGFSSYNEQFF. The entire variable domain, with the rest obtained from reference TRBV9 and TRBJ2-1, is as follows: DSGVTQTPKHLITATGQRVTLRCSPRSGDLSVYWYQQSLDQGLQFLIQYYNGEERAKGNILERFSAQQFPDLHSELNLSSLELGDSALYFCASSNQGFSSYNEQFFGPGTRLTVL.

In this sample, this clone turned up a few times. V is TRBV7-3 and J is TRBJ1-2, with a possible D match to TRBD1 (6 bases). Per the germline V gene, CDR1 is SGHTA and CDR2 is FQGTGA. The CDR3 has 13 residues. The ends were cut back, 5 bases at V and 4 bases at J, with 11 bases in the middle. The CDR3 sequence: CASSPDRSYGYTF. The CDR3 DNA sequence: TGTGCCAGCAGCCCGGACAGAAGCTATGGCTACACCTTC.

J is TRBJ1-1 and V is TRBV7-9, with 9 bases matching TRBD1. The CDR3 is made up of 13 amino acids. The junction had 8 bases not matched to a gene; V was cut back by 5 bases and J by 10 bases. Germline CDR1 and CDR2: SEHNR and FQNEAQ (reference sequence). The CDR3 coding sequence is TGTGCCAGCAGCATCGGGACAGGGAGTGGAGCTTTCTTT. Translation gives CASSIGTGSGAFF.

This clone was detected once. The chain couples TRBV6-6 to TRBJ1-5, with D unclear. The germline V gene has CDR1 MNHNY and CDR2 SVGAGI (reference sequence). There are 12 residues in the CDR3. Between the trimmed V and J ends, which lost 4 bases and 15 bases, there was a span of 16 bases. The CDR3 loop is CASSSFSSEVHF. CDR3 in DNA: TGTGCCAGCAGTTCCTTTAGCAGCGAGGTGCATTTT.

The chain employs TRBV7-2 and TRBJ2-5; 15 nucleotides match TRBD2. The CDR3 runs 16 residues. The J segment lost 5 bases and the V segment lost 5 bases, leaving 6 bases of the junction unmatched. Germline V lookup: CDR1 SGHTA, CDR2 FQGNSA. In DNA form, the CDR3 reads TGTGCCAGCAGCGAGGCCGGGACTAGCGGGAGGGAGACCCAGTACTTC. This translates into CASSEAGTSGRETQYF.

The chain couples TRBV6-6 to TRBJ1-5; tentative D call: TRBD1 (6 bases). The CDR3 runs 14 residues. Germline V gene data show CDR1 as MNHNY and CDR2 as SVGAGI (reference sequence). V shed 0 bases and J shed 7 bases, with 10 bases lying between them. The CDR3 nucleotides are TGTGCCAGCAGTTACTCGGCAGGGGACCAGCCCCAGCATTTT. Its translation: CASSYSAGDQPQHF.

The chain uses TRBV18 and TRBJ2-3; D may be TRBD2 (5 bases). The CDR3 loop spans 16 amino acids. The V gene's germline CDR1 is KGHSH and CDR2 LQKENI. Trimming removed 0 bases at V and 6 bases at J, with 16 bases between. CDR3 residues: CASSPPERGLVDTQYF. The CDR3 region has the DNA TGTGCCAGCTCACCACCGGAGAGAGGGCTTGTGGATACGCAGTATTTT.

The chain combines TRBV29-1 with TRBJ2-3, with a tentative D call TRBD1 (5 bases). V dropped 7 bases and J dropped 2 bases, with 22 bases sitting between them. Germline lookup yields CDR1 SQVTM and CDR2 ANQGSEA. The CDR3 has 16 amino acids. The CDR3 loop reads CSGWGVIGANTDTQYF. CDR3 DNA sequence: TGCAGCGGTTGGGGCGTTATAGGGGCGAACACAGATACGCAGTATTTT.

This chain uses TRBV7-2 with TRBJ2-3; 8 bases match TRBD2. Germline lookup yields CDR1 SGHTA and CDR2 FQGNSA. J gave up 6 bases and V 5 bases, and 13 bases lay outside the gene matches. CDR3 length: 16 amino acids. CDR3 residues: CASSQMASGSGDTQYF. The CDR3 DNA reads TGTGCCAGCAGCCAAATGGCCAGCGGGAGTGGGGATACGCAGTATTTT.

The chain employs TRBV12-5 and TRBJ2-2; 12 bases map to TRBD1. With 3 bases clipped from V and 8 bases from J, the junction kept 16 bases outside the gene matches. The CDR3 extends over 19 amino acids. CDR1 is LGHNT, CDR2 FRNRAP, per germline. In DNA, the CDR3 is TGTGCTAGTGGTTTCCCTGACTCGGGACAGGGGGCCTTATTTGGGGAGCTGTTTTTT. Its protein is CASGFPDSGQGALFGELFF. Drawing the rest from reference TRBV12-5 and TRBJ2-2, the complete variable domain is DARVTQTPRHKVTEMGQEVTMRCQPILGHNTVFWYRQTMMQGLELLAYFRNRAPLDDSGMPKDRFSAEMPDATLATLKIQPSEPRDSAVYFCASGFPDSGQGALFGELFFGEGSRLTVL.